The 11 T cell receptor beta chains below come from one sample, sequenced in a study of vaccination and CD4 T cells after COVID-19. The antigens of these receptors remain unknown. Treatment specified: roughly ten-day PBMC culture with coronavirus spike peptide pools or control peptides (ViraFEST assay). The assay that was used to sequence DNA from cultured CD4+ T cells was the Oncomine TCR Beta short-read assay. MiXCR was run by TCRdb on the PCR reads, yielding one entry per CDR3 protein. Found here are roughly 20,000 distinct CDR3 sequences, approximately 48% of them singletons; the top ten hold 5.5%. Specimen: CD4+ T cells from blood, cultured in vitro. The origin of the receptors is a human donor who had recovered from COVID-19.

V gene TRBV19 combines with J gene TRBJ2-1, with D possibly being TRBD1 (6 bases). There are 13 residues in the CDR3. Per germline, CDR1 LNHDA and CDR2 SQIVND (reference sequence). Trimming pared 6 bases from V and 8 bases from J, leaving 14 bases between. The CDR3 here is CASRRTGSDEQFF. Written as DNA, the CDR3 is TGTGCCAGTAGACGCACAGGGTCCGATGAGCAGTTCTTC.

This clonotype has more than one count but fewer than ten. The V and J genes are TRBV6-1 and TRBJ1-2, with 9 bases fitting TRBD1. CDR3 length: 14 residues. Germline values: CDR1 MNHNS, CDR2 SASEGT. V lost 8 bases and J lost 6; bases outside the gene matches: 10. This CDR3 is CASGWTGEVDGYTF. CDR3 DNA: TGTGCCAGCGGCTGGACAGGGGAGGTGGATGGCTACACCTTC.

This clonotype turned up a few times. The rearrangement links TRBV18 to TRBJ2-3; 10 bases line up with TRBD2. CDR3 length equals 15 residues. Germline V gene lookup returns CDR1 KGHSH and CDR2 LQKENI. V lost 0 bases and J lost 9; bases outside the gene matches: 6. The CDR3 region is CASSPPGLAAGTQYF. DNA of the CDR3: TGTGCCAGCTCACCACCCGGACTAGCGGCAGGCACGCAGTATTTT.

In its sample, this clonotype was seen a few times. This chain links TRBV7-6 with TRBJ2-3; D ambiguous. V lost 1 base and J lost 2, with 13 bases in between. Germline CDR1 SGHVS, CDR2 FNYEAQ. The CDR3 runs 16 residues. The chain's CDR3 is CASSLGIRQITDTQYF. As DNA, the CDR3 is TGTGCCAGCAGCTTAGGGATTAGGCAGATCACAGATACGCAGTATTTT.

V usage is TRBV30 and J usage is TRBJ2-7, with D possibly being TRBD1 or TRBD2 (5 bases each). The CDR3 consists of 14 residues. Germline lookup yields CDR1 GTSNPN and CDR2 SVGIG (reference sequence). V was pared by 3 bases and J by 6 bases, with 18 bases between. This chain's CDR3 is CAWRLTDYVGEQYF. The DNA for the CDR3 is TGTGCCTGGAGACTGACAGACTATGTTGGCGAGCAGTACTTC.

V is TRBV20-1 and J is TRBJ1-2; TRBD1 matches 7 bases. V was pared by 6 bases and J by 3 bases, with 7 bases of the junction left unmatched. Germline V lookup: CDR1 DFQATT, CDR2 SNEGSKA (reference sequence). The CDR3 consists of 13 residues. The CDR3 spells CSAEQGPDYGYTF. The CDR3 DNA reads as TGCAGTGCCGAACAGGGGCCGGACTATGGCTACACCTTC.

This clonotype occurred a few times. This chain uses TRBV12-3 or TRBV12-4 with TRBJ1-5; a weak D match, TRBD1 (6 bases). The CDR3 spans 14 residues. Between the trimmed V and J ends, which lost 3 bases and 5 bases, there was a span of 11 bases. CDR3 amino acids: CASSLDSYHQPQHF. The CDR3 nucleotides read TGTGCCAGCAGTTTGGACAGCTATCATCAGCCCCAGCATTTT.

This chain connects TRBV5-1 to TRBJ2-3, with D maybe TRBD2 (6 bases). CDR1 and CDR2 from the germline V gene are SGHRS and YFSETQ. The V end was cut by 6 bases, the J end by 5 bases, with 16 bases between. The CDR3 spans 14 residues. CDR3 DNA sequence: TGCGCCAGCACCACCGTGCGGGGTGAAGATACGCAGTATTTT. This encodes CASTTVRGEDTQYF.

V gene TRBV28 combines with J gene TRBJ1-5, with D maybe TRBD1 (5 bases). From germline, CDR1 is MDHEN and CDR2 SYDVKM. The CDR3 runs 16 residues. V shed 6 bases and J shed 0 bases, with 15 bases lying between them. CDR3 protein: CASSSGAHYSNQPQHF. CDR3 DNA sequence: TGTGCCAGCAGCTCCGGGGCCCACTATAGCAATCAGCCCCAGCATTTT.

The count of this clonotype is one. The rearrangement links TRBV29-1 to TRBJ2-7, with D perhaps matching TRBD1 (5 bases). This CDR3 spans 14 amino acids. Trimming left V 1 base short and J 6 bases short, with 16 bases between. Germline values: CDR1 SQVTM, CDR2 ANQGSEA. The CDR3 protein is CSVEVGQGAGEQYF. CDR3 in DNA: TGCAGCGTTGAAGTAGGCCAGGGCGCTGGCGAGCAGTACTTC.

The chain combines TRBV6-1 with TRBJ2-7; D possibly uses TRBD1 or TRBD2 (5 bases each). This CDR3 has 14 residues. The V gene's germline CDR1 is MNHNS and CDR2 SASEGT. V lost 8 bases, J lost 0 bases, and 14 bases lay in between. CDR3 DNA: TGTGCCAGCGAGGGGTTTTTTAGCTCCTACGAGCAGTACTTC. This translates into CASEGFFSSYEQYF.